This T cell receptor (beta chain) was observed in a study of identical twins (dated by TCRdb to about 2016). The study in broad terms: The study deep-sequenced TCR alpha and beta repertoires from monozygotic twins, unrelated adults of various ages and cord blood to test whether fetal clonotypes persist. To rule out contamination, replicate twin experiments were performed at different times with different library preparation protocols.

Overall results and qualifications from the work: Because the same donors could not be followed over many years, the conclusions depended on cross-sectional statistical analysis. Compared with coincidental sharing between unrelated individuals, an excess of low generation-probability sequences was observed among out-of-frame TCR alpha sequences shared between twins. Zero-insertion analyses could be partly confounded by invariant T cells such as MAIT and iNKT, though diverse VJ usage argued against such confounding for most clonotypes. The excess sharing between twins in beta out-of-frame sequences was weaker because fewer shared sequences reduced the signal-to-noise ratio. Out-of-frame TCR alpha sharing in monozygotic twins was systematically underestimated by recombination models, whereas sharing between unrelated individuals was in agreement with the recombination models. Fewer insertions were carried by abundant cord blood beta clonotypes; a weaker similar trend was observed in young adult naive repertoires, while no such trend was observed in memory repertoires.

The receptor library was made with 5' RACE. Sequencing used an Illumina HiSeq 2000. A universal primer binding site was added through template switching, and the final cDNA carried a unique molecular identifier so that TCR cDNA molecules could be counted accurately. Specific primers in the conserved constant-segment region were used to synthesize first-strand cDNA for the TCR alpha and beta chains. To control for contamination, each cDNA library was double barcoded with a SMART-Mk sample barcode plus Illumina barcodes. TruSeq adapter sequences along with Illumina sample barcodes were introduced in two successive PCR steps. The Illumina HiSeq platform was used with custom primers to sequence TCR alpha and beta cDNA libraries. The authors processed their data as follows. MiGEC was used to process raw reads and extract unique molecular identifiers, and MiXCR was used to find CDR3 positions. Recombination models were inferred per individual with the repgenHMM and IGoR tools using an EM algorithm. Shared clonotype analysis was performed with the tcR package in R, normalizing sharing by the product of cloneset sizes. Out-of-frame nonproductive sequences were analyzed to study raw recombination free of thymic and clonal selection effects. TCRdb passed the public sequencing reads through fastp at Q25 and MiXCR, retaining productive beta sequences. CDR3 protein sequences are deduplicated, and each keeps its most common genes and DNA. Here the V and J calls rest on TCRdb's processing, not on the authors' analysis. Within this sample are approximately 500,000 distinct CDR3 sequences, with approximately 24% of them counted one time only. The ten largest clonotypes hold about 2.9% of the sample.

On this clonotype: Its cognate antigen has yet to be identified. It has no much larger one-base neighbor in the sample; base qualities were not kept.

Only healthy Caucasian donors were included. The twin cohort comprised three pairs of female monozygotic twins, all aged about 18 to 29 years. Positive isolation kits from Invitrogen were used to isolate CD4+ and CD8+ T cell populations. V is shortened by 3 bases, J by 5 bases, and the region joining them spans 13 bases. The CDR3 runs 14 residues from the cysteine to the phenylalanine. Kept here is only the CDR3 DNA, which spans 42 bases and is read in frame from base 1. This sample also appeared in a second study, on T cells expressing NK-cell markers. The second paper further reports: Three sorted T-cell subsets (CD3+CD56+NKG2C+, CD3+CD56+NKG2C- and CD3+CD56-NKG2C+) from roughly 8 donors had their TCR beta-chain repertoires profiled. Among the eight sequenced donors, seven were HCMV-seropositive and one was HCMV-seronegative. In several experiments an anti-gammadeltaTCR antibody was added to restrict sorting to alphabetaTCR-expressing T cells. In six or seven donors, the dominant CD3+CD56+NKG2C+ clonotypes ranked among the top 10 CD8+ clonotypes, making up about 1.0-7.0% of CD8+ T cells. Those dominant clonotypes were again the most abundant among CD3+CD56-NKG2C+ cells in a handful of donors, at roughly 25-65%. It remained unclear whether the expanded NKG2C-expressing T cell clones were specific for HCMV antigens. Randomly selected healthy volunteers, three men and five women, were used as the eight sequenced donors. HCMV serostatus was determined by detecting HCMV-specific IgG in serum with a commercial ELISA kit. MIGEC was used to demultiplex reads and group the reads by UMI, and MiTCR was used to assemble and quantify clonotypes. To remove erroneous sequences, TCR cDNA sequences were retained only when supported by two or more reads. The tcR package was used for downstream repertoire analysis, and clonotypes were matched across fractions by CDR3 nucleotide sequence plus V segment. VDJmatch was used to annotate antigen specificity against VDJdb, with one amino acid substitution allowed in CDR3.

The source material was CD4+ T cells sorted from blood. This clonotype was obtained from a woman younger than 30 in good health. The chain is made from TRBV12-3 or TRBV12-4 and TRBJ1-2, with a weak D call of TRBD1 (6 bases match). The nucleotides are TGTGCCAGCAGTTTCCAGGGGAACGAGTATGGCTACACCTTC. Translation gives CASSFQGNEYGYTF.